This T cell receptor (beta chain) was sequenced during a study of CD8 T cell repertoires and HIV-1 epitope variants. This clone was seen ten or more times. The junction had 10 bases not matched to a gene; V was cut back by 4 bases and J by 5 bases. This CDR3 has 15 residues. Germline assignment: CDR1 MNHNS and CDR2 SASEGT. Produced via immunoSEQ multiplex PCR; TCRdb's table is partial and in-frame only. The sample lists 95,000 or so clones, roughly 77% occurring once. The gene calls are TRBV6-1 and TRBJ2-7; 8 bases map to TRBD2. Material: uncultured baseline CD8+ T cells from peripheral blood mononuclear cells (PBMCs). The clonotype was recovered from a male donor with HIV. CDR3 protein: CASSVERGLSHEQYF. The DNA for the CDR3 is TGTGCCAGCAGTGTTGAGCGGGGGCTAAGCCACGAGCAGTACTTC.